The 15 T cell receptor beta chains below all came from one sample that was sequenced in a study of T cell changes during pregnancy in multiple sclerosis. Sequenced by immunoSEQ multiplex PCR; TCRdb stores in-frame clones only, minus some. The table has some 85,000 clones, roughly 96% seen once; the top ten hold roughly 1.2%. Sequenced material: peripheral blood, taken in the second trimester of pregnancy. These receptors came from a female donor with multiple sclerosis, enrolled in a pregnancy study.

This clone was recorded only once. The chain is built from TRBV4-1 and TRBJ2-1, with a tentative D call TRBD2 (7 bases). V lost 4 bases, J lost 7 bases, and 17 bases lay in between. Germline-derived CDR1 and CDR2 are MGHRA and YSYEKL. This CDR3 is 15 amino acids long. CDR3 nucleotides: TGCGCCAGCAGCCGCCAGAGGGGGGGCCGGAATGAGCAGTTCTTC. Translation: CASSRQRGGRNEQFF.

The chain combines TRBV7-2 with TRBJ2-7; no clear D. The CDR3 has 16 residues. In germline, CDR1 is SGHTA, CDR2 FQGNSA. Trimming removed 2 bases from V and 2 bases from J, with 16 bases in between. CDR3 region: CASSLNRAIPPYEQYF. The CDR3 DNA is TGTGCCAGCAGCTTAAACAGAGCTATTCCCCCCTACGAGCAGTACTTC.

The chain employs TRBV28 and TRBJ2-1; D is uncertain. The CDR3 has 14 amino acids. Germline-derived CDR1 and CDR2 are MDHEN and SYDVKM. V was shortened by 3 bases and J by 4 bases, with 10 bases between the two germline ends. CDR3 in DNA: TGTGCCAGCAGTTTGCCGGGTTCTTACAATGAGCAGTTCTTC. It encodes CASSLPGSYNEQFF.

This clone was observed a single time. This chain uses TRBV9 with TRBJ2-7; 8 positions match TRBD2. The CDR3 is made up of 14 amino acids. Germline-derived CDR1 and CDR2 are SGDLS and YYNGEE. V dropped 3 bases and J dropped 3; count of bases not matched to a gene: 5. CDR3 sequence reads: CASSGREGHYEQYF. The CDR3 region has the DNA TGTGCCAGCAGCGGCCGGGAGGGGCACTACGAGCAGTACTTC.

The CDR3 spells CASSLEQGSTDTQYF. The DNA of the CDR3 is TGCGCCAGCAGCTTGGAACAGGGGAGCACAGATACGCAGTATTTT. V and J are TRBV5-1 and TRBJ2-3, with 7 bases fitting TRBD1. Per the germline V gene, CDR1 is SGHRS and CDR2 is YFSETQ. V shed 0 bases, J shed 0 bases, and the junction held 1 base outside the gene matches. There are 15 residues in the CDR3.

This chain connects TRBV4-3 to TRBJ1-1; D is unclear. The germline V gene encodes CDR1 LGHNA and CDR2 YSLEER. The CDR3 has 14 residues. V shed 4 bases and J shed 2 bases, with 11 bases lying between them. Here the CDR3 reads CASSPKPLNTEAFF. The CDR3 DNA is TGCGCCAGCAGCCCAAAGCCATTAAACACTGAAGCTTTCTTT.

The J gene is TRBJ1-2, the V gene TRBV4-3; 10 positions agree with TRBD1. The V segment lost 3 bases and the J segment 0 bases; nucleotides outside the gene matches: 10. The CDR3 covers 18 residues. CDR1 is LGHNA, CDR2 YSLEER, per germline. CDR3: CASSHGDRGRGTNYGYTF. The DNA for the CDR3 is TGCGCCAGCAGCCACGGCGACAGGGGGCGCGGGACTAACTATGGCTACACCTTC.

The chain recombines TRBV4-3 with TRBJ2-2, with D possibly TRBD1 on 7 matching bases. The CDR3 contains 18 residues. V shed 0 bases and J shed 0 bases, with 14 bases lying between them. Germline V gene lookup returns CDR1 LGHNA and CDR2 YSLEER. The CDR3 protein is CASSQDLRDSANTGELFF. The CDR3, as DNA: TGCGCCAGCAGCCAAGATCTGCGGGACAGCGCGAACACCGGGGAGCTGTTTTTT.

CDR3 in DNA: TGTGCCAGCACCCCCCTTCAGGGGAAGAGATATGGCTACACCTTC. Protein sequence: CASTPLQGKRYGYTF. The rearrangement joins TRBV28 to TRBJ1-2; weak D call: TRBD1 (6 bases). The length of the CDR3 is 15 residues. From germline, CDR1 is MDHEN and CDR2 SYDVKM. V shed 7 bases and J shed 5 bases, with 20 bases lying between them.

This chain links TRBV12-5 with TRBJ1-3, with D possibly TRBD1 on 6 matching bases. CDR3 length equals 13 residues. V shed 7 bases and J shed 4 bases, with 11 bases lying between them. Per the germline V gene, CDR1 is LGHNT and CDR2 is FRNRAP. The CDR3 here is CASAVTGGNTIYF. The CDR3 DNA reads TGTGCTAGTGCCGTGACAGGCGGAAACACCATATATTTT.

As DNA, the CDR3 is TGTGCCACCGCGATCGGGGAGGGAGGGGAAAAACTGTTTTTT. Protein: CATAIGEGGEKLFF. The gene calls are TRBV10-3 and TRBJ1-4; D gene unclear. This CDR3 is 14 amino acids long. The V gene lost 10 bases and the J gene lost 8 bases, with 20 bases spanning the gap. Germline assignment: CDR1 ENHRY and CDR2 SYGVKD.

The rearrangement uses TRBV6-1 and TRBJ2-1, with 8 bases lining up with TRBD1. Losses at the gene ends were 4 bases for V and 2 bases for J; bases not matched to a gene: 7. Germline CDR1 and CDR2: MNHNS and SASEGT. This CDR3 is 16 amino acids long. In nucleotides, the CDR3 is TGTGCCAGCAGTGGACCGGGACAGGTTACCTACAATGAGCAGTTCTTC. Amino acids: CASSGPGQVTYNEQFF.

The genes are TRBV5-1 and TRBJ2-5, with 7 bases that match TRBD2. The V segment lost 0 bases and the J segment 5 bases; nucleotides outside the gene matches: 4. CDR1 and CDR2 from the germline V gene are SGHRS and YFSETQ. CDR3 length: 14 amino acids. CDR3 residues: CASSLGGSRETQYF. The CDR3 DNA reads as TGCGCCAGCAGCTTGGGCGGGAGTCGGGAGACCCAGTACTTC. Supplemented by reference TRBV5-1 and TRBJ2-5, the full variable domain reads KAGVTQTPRYLIKTRGQQVTLSCSPISGHRSVSWYQQTPGQGLQFLFEYFSETQRNKGNFPGRFSGRQFSNSRSEMNVSTLELGDSALYLCASSLGGSRETQYFGPGTRLLVL.

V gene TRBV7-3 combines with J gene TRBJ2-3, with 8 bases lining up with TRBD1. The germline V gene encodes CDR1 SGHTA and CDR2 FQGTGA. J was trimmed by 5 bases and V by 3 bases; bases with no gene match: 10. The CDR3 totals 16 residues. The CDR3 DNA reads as TGTGCCAGCAGCTTTCCCAGGGGGCTATCGAGAGATACGCAGTATTTT. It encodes CASSFPRGLSRDTQYF.

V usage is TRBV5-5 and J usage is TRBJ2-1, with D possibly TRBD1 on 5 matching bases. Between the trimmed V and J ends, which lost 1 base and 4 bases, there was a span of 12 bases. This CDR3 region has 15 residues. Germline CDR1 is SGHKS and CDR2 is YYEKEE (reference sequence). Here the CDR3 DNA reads TGTGCCAGCAGCTTGTCTCAGGGCTCGTACAATGAGCAGTTCTTC. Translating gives CASSLSQGSYNEQFF. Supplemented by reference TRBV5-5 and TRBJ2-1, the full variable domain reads DAGVTQSPTHLIKTRGQQVTLRCSPISGHKSVSWYQQVLGQGPQFIFQYYEKEERGRGNFPDRFSARQFPNYSSELNVNALLLGDSALYLCASSLSQGSYNEQFFGPGTRLTVL.